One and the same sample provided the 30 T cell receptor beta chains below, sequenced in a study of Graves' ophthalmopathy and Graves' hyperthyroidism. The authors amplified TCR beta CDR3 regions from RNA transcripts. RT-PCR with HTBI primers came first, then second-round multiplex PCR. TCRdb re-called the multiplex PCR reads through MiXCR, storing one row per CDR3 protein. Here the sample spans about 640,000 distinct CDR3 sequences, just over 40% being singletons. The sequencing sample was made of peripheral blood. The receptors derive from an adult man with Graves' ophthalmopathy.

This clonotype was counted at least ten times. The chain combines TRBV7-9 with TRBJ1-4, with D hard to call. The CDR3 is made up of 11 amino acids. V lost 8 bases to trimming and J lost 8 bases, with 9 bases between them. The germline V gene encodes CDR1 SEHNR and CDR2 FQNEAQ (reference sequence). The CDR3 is CASAPGEKLFF. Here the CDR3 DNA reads TGTGCCAGCGCTCCCGGGGAAAAACTGTTTTTT.

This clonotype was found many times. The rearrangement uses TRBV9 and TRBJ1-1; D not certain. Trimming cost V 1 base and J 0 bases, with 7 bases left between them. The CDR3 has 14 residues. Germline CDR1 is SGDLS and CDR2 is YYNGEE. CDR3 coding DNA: TGTGCCAGCAGCGTATCACCCATGAACACTGAAGCTTTCTTT. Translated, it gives CASSVSPMNTEAFF.

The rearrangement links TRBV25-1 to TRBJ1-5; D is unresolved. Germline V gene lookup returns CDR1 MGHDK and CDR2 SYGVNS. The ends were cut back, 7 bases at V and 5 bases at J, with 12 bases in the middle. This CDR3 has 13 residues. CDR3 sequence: CASKGLGDQPQHF. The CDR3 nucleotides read TGTGCCAGCAAAGGATTGGGCGATCAGCCCCAGCATTTT.

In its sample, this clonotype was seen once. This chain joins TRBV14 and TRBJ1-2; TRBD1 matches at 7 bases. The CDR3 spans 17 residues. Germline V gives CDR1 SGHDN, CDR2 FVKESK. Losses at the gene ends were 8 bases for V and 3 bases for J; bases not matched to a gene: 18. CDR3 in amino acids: CASSPNTRQGRDYGYTF. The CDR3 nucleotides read TGTGCCAGCTCACCAAATACACGACAGGGTAGGGACTATGGCTACACCTTC.

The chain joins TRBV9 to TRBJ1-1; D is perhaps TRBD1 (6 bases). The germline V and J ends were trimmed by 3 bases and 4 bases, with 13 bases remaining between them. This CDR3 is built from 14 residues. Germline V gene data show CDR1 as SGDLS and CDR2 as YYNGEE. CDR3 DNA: TGTGCCAGCAGCGGGGGGCCCGGACGCACTGAAGCTTTCTTT. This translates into CASSGGPGRTEAFF.

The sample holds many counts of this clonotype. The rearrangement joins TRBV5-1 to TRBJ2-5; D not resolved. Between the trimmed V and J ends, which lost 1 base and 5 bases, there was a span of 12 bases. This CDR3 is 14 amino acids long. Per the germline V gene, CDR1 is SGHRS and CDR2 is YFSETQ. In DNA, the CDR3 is TGCGCCAGCAGCTTGTCGGGTTTCCGGGAGACCCAGTACTTC. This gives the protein CASSLSGFRETQYF.

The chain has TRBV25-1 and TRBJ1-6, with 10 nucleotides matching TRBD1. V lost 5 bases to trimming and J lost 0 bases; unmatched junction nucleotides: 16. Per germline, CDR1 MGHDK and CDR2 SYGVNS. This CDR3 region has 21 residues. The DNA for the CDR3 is TGTGCCAGCAGTTACTCGACCGGGACAGGGGACTTCAGCTCCTATAATTCACCCCTCCACTTT. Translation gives CASSYSTGTGDFSSYNSPLHF.

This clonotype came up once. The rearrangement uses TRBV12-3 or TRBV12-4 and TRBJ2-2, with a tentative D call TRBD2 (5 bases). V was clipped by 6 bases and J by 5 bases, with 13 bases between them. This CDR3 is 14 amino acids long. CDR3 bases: TGTGCCAGCAGCGGCTCCGGGGTAACCGGGGAGCTGTTTTTT. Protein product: CASSGSGVTGELFF.

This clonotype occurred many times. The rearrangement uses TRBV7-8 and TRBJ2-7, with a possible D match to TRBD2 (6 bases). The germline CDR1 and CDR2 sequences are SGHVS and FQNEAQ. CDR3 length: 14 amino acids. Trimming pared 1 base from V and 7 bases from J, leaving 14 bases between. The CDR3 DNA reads TGTGCCAGCAGCTTAGGGCCAGTTGCGGGAGAGCAGTACTTC. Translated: CASSLGPVAGEQYF.

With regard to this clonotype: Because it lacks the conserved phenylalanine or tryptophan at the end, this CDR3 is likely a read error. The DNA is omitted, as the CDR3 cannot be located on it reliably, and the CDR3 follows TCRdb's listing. The CDR3 loop is CSARDPTS. V is TRBV20-1 and J is TRBJ1-6. In germline, CDR1 is DFQATT, CDR2 SNEGSKA (reference sequence). 8 amino acids form the CDR3, both terminal residues included.

CDR3: CAISEAAPVQGIPLHF. Here the CDR3 DNA reads TGTGCCATCAGTGAGGCAGCCCCCGTCCAAGGGATCCCCCTCCACTTT. V and J are TRBV10-3 and TRBJ1-6, with D uncertain. This CDR3 region has 16 residues. Germline V gene lookup returns CDR1 ENHRY and CDR2 SYGVKD. V lost 2 bases, J lost 13 bases, and 21 bases lay in between.

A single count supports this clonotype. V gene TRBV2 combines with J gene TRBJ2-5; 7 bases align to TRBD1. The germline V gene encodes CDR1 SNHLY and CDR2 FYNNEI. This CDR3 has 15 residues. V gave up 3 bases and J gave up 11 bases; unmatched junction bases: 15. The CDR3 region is CASSDVLMGTDTQYF. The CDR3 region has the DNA TGTGCCAGCAGTGACGTTCTCATGGGGACAGATACGCAGTACTTC.

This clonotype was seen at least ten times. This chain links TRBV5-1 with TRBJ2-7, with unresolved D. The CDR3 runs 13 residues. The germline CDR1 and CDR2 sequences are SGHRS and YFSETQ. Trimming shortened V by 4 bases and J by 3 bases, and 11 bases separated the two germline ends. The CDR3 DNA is TGCGCCAGCAGCGTAACAGAGAACTACGAGCAGTACTTC. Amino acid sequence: CASSVTENYEQYF.

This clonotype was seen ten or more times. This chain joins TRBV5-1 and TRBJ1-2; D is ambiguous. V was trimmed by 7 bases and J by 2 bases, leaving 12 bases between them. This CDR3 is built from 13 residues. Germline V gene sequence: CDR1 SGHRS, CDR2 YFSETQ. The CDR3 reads CASRGSENYGYTF. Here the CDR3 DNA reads TGCGCCAGCCGCGGGAGTGAAAACTATGGCTACACCTTC.

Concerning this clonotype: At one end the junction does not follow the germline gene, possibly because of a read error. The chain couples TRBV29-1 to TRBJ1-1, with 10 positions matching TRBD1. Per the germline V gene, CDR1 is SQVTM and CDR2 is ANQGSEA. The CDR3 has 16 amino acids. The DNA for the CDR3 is TGTGCCAGCTCGCAGGGGACAGGGGCACGGAACACTGAAGCTTTCTTT. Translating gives CASSQGTGARNTEAFF.

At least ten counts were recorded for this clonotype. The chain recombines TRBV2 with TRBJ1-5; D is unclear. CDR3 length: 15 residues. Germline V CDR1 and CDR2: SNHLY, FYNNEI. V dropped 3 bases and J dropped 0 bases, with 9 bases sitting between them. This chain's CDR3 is CASSERYNSNQPQHF. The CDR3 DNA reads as TGTGCCAGCAGTGAGAGGTACAATAGCAATCAGCCCCAGCATTTT.

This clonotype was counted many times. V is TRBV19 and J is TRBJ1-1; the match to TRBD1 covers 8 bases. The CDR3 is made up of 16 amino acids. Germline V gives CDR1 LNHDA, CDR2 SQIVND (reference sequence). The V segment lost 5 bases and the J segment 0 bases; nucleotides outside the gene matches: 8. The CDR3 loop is CASSPQGADVNTEAFF. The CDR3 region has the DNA TGTGCCAGTAGTCCCCAGGGGGCTGATGTGAACACTGAAGCTTTCTTT.

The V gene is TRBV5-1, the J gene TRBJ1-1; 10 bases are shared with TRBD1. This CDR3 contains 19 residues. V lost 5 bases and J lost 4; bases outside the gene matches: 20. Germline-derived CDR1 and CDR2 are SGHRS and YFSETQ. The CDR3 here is CASSSTPPGTGVDGTEAFF. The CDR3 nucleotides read TGCGCCAGCAGTTCAACCCCGCCCGGGACAGGGGTAGATGGCACTGAAGCTTTCTTT.

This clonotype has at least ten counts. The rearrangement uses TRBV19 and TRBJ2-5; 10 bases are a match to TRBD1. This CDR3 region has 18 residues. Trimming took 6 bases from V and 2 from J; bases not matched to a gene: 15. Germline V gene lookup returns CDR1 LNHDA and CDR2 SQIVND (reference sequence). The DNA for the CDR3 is TGTGCCAGTAGCGCCAGGGGCCCCCAGGACAGGGGGCAAGAGACCCAGTACTTC. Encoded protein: CASSARGPQDRGQETQYF. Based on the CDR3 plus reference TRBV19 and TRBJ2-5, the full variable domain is DGGITQSPKYLFRKEGQNVTLSCEQNLNHDAMYWYRQDPGQGLRLIYYSQIVNDFQKGDIAEGYSVSREKKESFPLTVTSAQKNPTAFYLCASSARGPQDRGQETQYFGPGTRLLVL.

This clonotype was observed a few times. The CDR3 loop reads CASTPGRPEKLFF. The CDR3 DNA is TGTGCCAGCACACCGGGGCGACCTGAAAAACTGTTTTTT. The V gene is TRBV25-1, the J gene TRBJ1-4, with TRBD1 as a possible D gene (5 bases). Germline CDR1 MGHDK, CDR2 SYGVNS. V lost 7 bases to trimming and J lost 7 bases, with 13 bases between them. CDR3 length: 13 residues. The full variable domain, its missing parts supplied by reference TRBV25-1 and TRBJ1-4, is EADIYQTPRYLVIGTGKKITLECSQTMGHDKMYWYQQDPGMELHLIHYSYGVNSTEKGDLSSESTVSRIRTEHFPLTLESARPSHTSQYLCASTPGRPEKLFFGSGTQLSVL.

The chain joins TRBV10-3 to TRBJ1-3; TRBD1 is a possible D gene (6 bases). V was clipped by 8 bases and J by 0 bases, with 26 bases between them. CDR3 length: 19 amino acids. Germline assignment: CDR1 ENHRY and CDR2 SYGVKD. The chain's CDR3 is CAIRGQKQGRGTSGNTIYF. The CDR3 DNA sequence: TGTGCCATCCGGGGCCAGAAACAGGGACGAGGGACCTCTGGAAACACCATATATTTT.

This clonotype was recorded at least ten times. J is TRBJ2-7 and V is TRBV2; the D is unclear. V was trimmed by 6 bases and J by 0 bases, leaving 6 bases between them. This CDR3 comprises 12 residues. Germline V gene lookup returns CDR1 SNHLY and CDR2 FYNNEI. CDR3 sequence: CASRTDSYEQYF. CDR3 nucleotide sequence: TGTGCCAGCAGGACGGACTCCTACGAGCAGTACTTC.

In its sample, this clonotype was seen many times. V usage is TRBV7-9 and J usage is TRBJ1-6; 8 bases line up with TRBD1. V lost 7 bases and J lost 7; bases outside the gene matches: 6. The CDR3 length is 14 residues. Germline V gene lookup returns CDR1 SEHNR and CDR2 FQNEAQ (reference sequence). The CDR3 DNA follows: TGTGCCAGCACCTCGGGGACAGGAAATTCACCCCTCCACTTT. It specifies CASTSGTGNSPLHF.

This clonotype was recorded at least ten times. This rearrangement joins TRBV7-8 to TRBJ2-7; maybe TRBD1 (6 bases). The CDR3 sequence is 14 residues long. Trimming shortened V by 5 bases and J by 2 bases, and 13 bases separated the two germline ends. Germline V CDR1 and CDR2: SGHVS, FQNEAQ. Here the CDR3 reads CASSDTGKTYEQYF. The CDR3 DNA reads TGTGCCAGCAGCGACACAGGGAAGACCTACGAGCAGTACTTC. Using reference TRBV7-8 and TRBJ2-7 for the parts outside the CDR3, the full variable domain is GAGVSQSPRYKVAKRGQDVALRCDPISGHVSLFWYQQALGQGPEFLTYFQNEAQLDKSGLPSDRFFAERPEGSVSTLKIQRTQQEDSAVYLCASSDTGKTYEQYFGPGTRLTVT.

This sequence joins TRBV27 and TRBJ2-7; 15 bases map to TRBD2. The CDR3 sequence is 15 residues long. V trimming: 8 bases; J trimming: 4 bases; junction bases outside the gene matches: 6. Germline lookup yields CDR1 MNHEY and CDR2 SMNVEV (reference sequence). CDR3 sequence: CASAGLAGGRYEQYF. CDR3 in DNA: TGTGCCAGCGCCGGACTAGCGGGAGGGCGGTACGAGCAGTACTTC.

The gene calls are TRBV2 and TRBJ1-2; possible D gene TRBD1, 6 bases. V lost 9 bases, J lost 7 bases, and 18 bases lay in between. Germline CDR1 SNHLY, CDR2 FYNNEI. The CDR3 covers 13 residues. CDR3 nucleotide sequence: TGTGCCAGAGGGGGTAGGGGGTGGTCTGGCTACACCTTC. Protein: CARGGRGWSGYTF. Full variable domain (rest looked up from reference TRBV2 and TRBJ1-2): EPEVTQTPSHQVTQMGQEVILRCVPISNHLYFYWYRQILGQKVEFLVSFYNNEISEKSEIFDDQFSVERPDGSNFTLKIRSTKLEDSAMYFCARGGRGWSGYTFGSGTRLTVV.

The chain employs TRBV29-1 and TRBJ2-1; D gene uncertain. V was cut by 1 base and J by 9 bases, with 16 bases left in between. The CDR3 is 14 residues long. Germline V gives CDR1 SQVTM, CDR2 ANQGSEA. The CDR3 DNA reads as TGCAGCGTTGAAGTGTTCACAGTGAGGTTTGAGCAGTTCTTC. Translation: CSVEVFTVRFEQFF.

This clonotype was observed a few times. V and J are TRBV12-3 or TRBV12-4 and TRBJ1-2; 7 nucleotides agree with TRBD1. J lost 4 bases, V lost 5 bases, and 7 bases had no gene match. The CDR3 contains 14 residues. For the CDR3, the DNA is TGTGCCAGCAGTACGACCCGGGACAGCTATGGCTACACCTTC. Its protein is CASSTTRDSYGYTF.

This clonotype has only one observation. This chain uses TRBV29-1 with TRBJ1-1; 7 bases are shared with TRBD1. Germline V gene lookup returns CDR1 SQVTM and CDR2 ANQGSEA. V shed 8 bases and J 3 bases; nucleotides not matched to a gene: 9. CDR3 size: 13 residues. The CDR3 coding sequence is TGCAGCTCACGACTAACAGGGGACACTGAAGCTTTCTTT. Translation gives CSSRLTGDTEAFF.

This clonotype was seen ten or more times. CDR3 loop: CAIRQGANTGELFF. In nucleotides, the CDR3 is TGTGCCATCAGGCAAGGCGCGAACACCGGGGAGCTGTTTTTT. The rearrangement joins TRBV10-3 to TRBJ2-2, with D hard to call. Trimming cost V 6 bases and J 0 bases, with 8 bases left between them. Germline assignment: CDR1 ENHRY and CDR2 SYGVKD. This CDR3 contains 14 residues.